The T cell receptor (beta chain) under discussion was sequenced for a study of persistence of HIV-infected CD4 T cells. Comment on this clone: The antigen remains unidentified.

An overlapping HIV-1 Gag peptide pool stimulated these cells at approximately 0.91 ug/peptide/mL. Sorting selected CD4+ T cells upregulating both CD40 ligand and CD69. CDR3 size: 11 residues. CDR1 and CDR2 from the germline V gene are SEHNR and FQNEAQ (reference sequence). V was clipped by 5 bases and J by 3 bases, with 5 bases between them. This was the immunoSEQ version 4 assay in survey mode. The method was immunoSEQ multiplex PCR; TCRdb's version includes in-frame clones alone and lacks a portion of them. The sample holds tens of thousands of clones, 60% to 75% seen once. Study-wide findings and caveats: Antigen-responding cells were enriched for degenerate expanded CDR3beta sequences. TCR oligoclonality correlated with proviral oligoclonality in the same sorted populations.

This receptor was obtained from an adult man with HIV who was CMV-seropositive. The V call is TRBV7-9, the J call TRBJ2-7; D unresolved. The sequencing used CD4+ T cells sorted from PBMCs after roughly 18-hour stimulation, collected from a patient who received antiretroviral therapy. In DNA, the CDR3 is TGTGCCAGCAGCAGAAGCTACGAGCAGTACTTC. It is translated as CASSRSYEQYF.